Following are 18 T cell receptor beta chains from one sample sequenced in a study of long-term antiretroviral therapy in people with HIV. With survey level as its setting, the immunoSEQ assay was v3.0. Clones were read by immunoSEQ multiplex PCR, and TCRdb kept only the in-frame ones, dropping some. The repertoire holds about 43,000 clones, with around nine tenths as singletons. This specimen was unsorted PBMCs, taken 0.1 years before starting antiretroviral therapy. These receptors were taken from a woman in her fifties or sixties with HIV.

For the CDR3, the DNA is TGCGCCAGCAGCTCTCAAGAGACCCAGTACTTC. Amino acids: CASSSQETQYF. The gene calls are TRBV5-1 and TRBJ2-5, with no clear D. Germline CDR1 reads SGHRS; CDR2 reads YFSETQ. This CDR3 has 11 amino acids. V lost 3 bases, J lost 2 bases, and 2 bases lay in between. Combining the CDR3 with reference TRBV5-1 and TRBJ2-5 gives the whole variable domain KAGVTQTPRYLIKTRGQQVTLSCSPISGHRSVSWYQQTPGQGLQFLFEYFSETQRNKGNFPGRFSGRQFSNSRSEMNVSTLELGDSALYLCASSSQETQYFGPGTRLLVL.

The V gene is TRBV6-1, the J gene TRBJ2-2; D unresolved. Trimming took 0 bases from V and 1 from J, leaving 3 bases between them. The CDR3 is 14 residues long. Germline CDR1 reads MNHNS; CDR2 reads SASEGT. CDR3 in DNA: TGTGCCAGCAGTGAAGCGAGGAACACCGGGGAGCTGTTTTTT. This encodes CASSEARNTGELFF.

This clone was seen more than once but under ten times. The chain combines TRBV6-1 with TRBJ1-5; the match to TRBD1 covers 8 bases. Germline assignment: CDR1 MNHNS and CDR2 SASEGT. This CDR3 has 13 residues. The junction had 5 bases not matched to a gene; V was cut back by 6 bases and J by 7 bases. The CDR3 loop is CASRDRAGQPQHF. In DNA form, the CDR3 reads TGTGCCAGCAGGGACAGGGCGGGGCAGCCCCAGCATTTT.

This clone was counted a single time. The rearrangement joins TRBV5-1 to TRBJ2-3; D may be TRBD1 (6 bases). The CDR3 runs 15 residues. Germline V gene lookup returns CDR1 SGHRS and CDR2 YFSETQ. The V gene lost 4 bases and the J gene lost 1 base, with 13 bases spanning the gap. In nucleotides, the CDR3 is TGCGCCAGCAGCACTGGGGGCGTGGGCACAGATACGCAGTATTTT. Residues: CASSTGGVGTDTQYF.

V and J are TRBV9 and TRBJ2-1, with 9 bases fitting TRBD1. Per germline, CDR1 SGDLS and CDR2 YYNGEE. With V trimmed by 5 bases and J by 7 bases, 10 bases remained unmatched. CDR3 length: 15 amino acids. The chain's CDR3 is CASSHEGTGKNEQFF. The CDR3 DNA reads TGTGCCAGCAGTCACGAGGGGACAGGGAAGAATGAGCAGTTCTTC.

This clone was picked up a small number of times. The chain links TRBV9 to TRBJ1-2; 8 positions match TRBD1. V lost 3 bases to trimming and J lost 8 bases; unmatched junction nucleotides: 9. CDR3 size: 14 residues. Germline loops: CDR1 SGDLS, CDR2 YYNGEE. The CDR3 region is CASSAPGQVGGYTF. The CDR3 DNA reads TGTGCCAGCAGCGCGCCGGGACAGGTTGGAGGCTACACCTTC.

V gene TRBV19 combines with J gene TRBJ1-1, with no clear D. CDR3 size: 14 residues. V was trimmed by 4 bases and J by 2 bases, leaving 11 bases between them. Germline-derived CDR1 and CDR2 are LNHDA and SQIVND (reference sequence). In DNA, the CDR3 is TGTGCCAGTAGTACACCGGGTGTTAACACTGAAGCTTTCTTT. Protein sequence: CASSTPGVNTEAFF. The full variable domain, completed using reference TRBV19 and TRBJ1-1, is DGGITQSPKYLFRKEGQNVTLSCEQNLNHDAMYWYRQDPGQGLRLIYYSQIVNDFQKGDIAEGYSVSREKKESFPLTVTSAQKNPTAFYLCASSTPGVNTEAFFGQGTRLTVV.

This chain uses TRBV15 with TRBJ2-7, with 12 positions matching TRBD2. The CDR3 consists of 15 residues. In germline, CDR1 is LNHNV, CDR2 YYDKDF (reference sequence). J was trimmed by 5 bases and V by 2 bases; bases with no gene match: 4. The CDR3: CATSRRTSGVHEQYF. The CDR3 nucleotides read TGTGCCACCAGCAGACGGACTAGCGGGGTCCACGAGCAGTACTTC.

The chain combines TRBV18 with TRBJ2-7; the D call may be TRBD1 or TRBD2 (5 bases each). Germline V CDR1 and CDR2: KGHSH, LQKENI. This CDR3 comprises 15 residues. The V end was cut by 2 bases, the J end by 4 bases, with 15 bases between. The chain's CDR3 is CASSPGRGSGYEQYF. CDR3 bases: TGTGCCAGCTCACCAGGACGGGGCAGTGGATACGAGCAGTACTTC.

With regard to this clone: The junction departs from the called germline gene at one end, perhaps through a read error. This chain connects TRBV11-1 to TRBJ2-2, with D possibly being TRBD2 (5 bases). The CDR3 runs 11 residues. Germline-derived CDR1 and CDR2 are SGHAT and FQDESV (reference sequence). The CDR3 DNA reads TGTGCCAGCAGCATAGGGAACAGACTAACCTTT. It translates to CASSIGNRLTF.

The chain employs TRBV10-3 and TRBJ2-1; D may correspond to TRBD1 or TRBD2 (5 bases each). The CDR3 extends over 13 amino acids. CDR1 and CDR2 from the germline V gene are ENHRY and SYGVKD. Trimming took 5 bases from V and 5 from J, leaving 10 bases between them. DNA of the CDR3: TGTGCCATCAGTCAAGGGACGGACAATGAGCAGTTCTTC. The encoded protein is CAISQGTDNEQFF.

The chain links TRBV7-3 to TRBJ1-1; D gene ambiguous. The CDR3 covers 13 residues. Trimming removed 3 bases at V and 5 bases at J, with 10 bases between. CDR1 SGHTA and CDR2 FQGTGA come from the germline V gene. In DNA form, the CDR3 reads TGTGCCAGCAGCTTTACAGTGGATACTGAAGCTTTCTTT. Its protein product is CASSFTVDTEAFF.

The V and J genes are TRBV6-6 and TRBJ1-2; 10 positions agree with TRBD1. The CDR3 extends over 13 amino acids. Germline assignment: CDR1 MNHNY and CDR2 SVGAGI (reference sequence). J was trimmed by 6 bases and V by 5 bases; bases with no gene match: 3. The CDR3 DNA sequence: TGTGCCAGCAGTCCGGACAGGGGGAATGGCTACACCTTC. Protein: CASSPDRGNGYTF.

J is TRBJ1-1 and V is TRBV10-3; 7 nucleotides align to TRBD1. V lost 6 bases and J lost 1; bases outside the gene matches: 8. This CDR3 comprises 15 residues. Germline V gene sequence: CDR1 ENHRY, CDR2 SYGVKD. This CDR3 is CAIRKTGESNTEAFF. Here the CDR3 DNA reads TGTGCCATCAGAAAAACAGGGGAATCGAACACTGAAGCTTTCTTT.

This sequence joins TRBV18 and TRBJ1-3, with D uncertain. The germline V gene encodes CDR1 KGHSH and CDR2 LQKENI. CDR3 length: 17 amino acids. Trimming cost V 3 bases and J 0 bases, with 15 bases left between them. In DNA form, the CDR3 reads TGTGCCAGCTCACCCACGGCCTGGGGATTCTCTGGAAACACCATATATTTT. Its translation: CASSPTAWGFSGNTIYF. The full variable domain, with the rest looked up from reference TRBV18 and TRBJ1-3, is NAGVMQNPRHLVRRRGQEARLRCSPMKGHSHVYWYRQLPEEGLKFMVYLQKENIIDESGMPKERFSAEFPKEGPSILRIQQVVRGDSAAYFCASSPTAWGFSGNTIYFGEGSWLTVV.

The chain joins TRBV10-3 to TRBJ2-6; D possibly corresponds to TRBD2 (6 bases). Per germline, CDR1 ENHRY and CDR2 SYGVKD. Trimming removed 3 bases at V and 2 bases at J, with 14 bases between. The CDR3 consists of 17 residues. CDR3 amino acids: CAISDGQGGPGANVLTF. CDR3 sequence (DNA): TGTGCCATCAGTGACGGGCAGGGAGGACCTGGGGCCAACGTCCTGACTTTC.

The CDR3 region is CASRLGSSGANVLTF. The CDR3 nucleotides read TGTGCCAGTAGATTGGGCAGCTCTGGGGCCAACGTCCTGACTTTC. This chain joins TRBV19 and TRBJ2-6; D is unclear. Trimming stripped 6 bases from V and 0 bases from J, with 9 bases between. Looked up from germline, CDR1 is LNHDA and CDR2 is SQIVND (reference sequence). The CDR3 loop spans 15 amino acids.

This rearrangement joins TRBV6-6 to TRBJ1-5, with a tentative D call TRBD1 (5 bases). The germline CDR1 and CDR2 sequences are MNHNY and SVGAGI (reference sequence). The CDR3 has 15 residues. Trimming stripped 2 bases from V and 5 bases from J, with 13 bases between. The CDR3 DNA is TGTGCCAGCAGTTACGCCTCGGGGGGAGATCAGCCCCAGCATTTT. This translates into CASSYASGGDQPQHF.